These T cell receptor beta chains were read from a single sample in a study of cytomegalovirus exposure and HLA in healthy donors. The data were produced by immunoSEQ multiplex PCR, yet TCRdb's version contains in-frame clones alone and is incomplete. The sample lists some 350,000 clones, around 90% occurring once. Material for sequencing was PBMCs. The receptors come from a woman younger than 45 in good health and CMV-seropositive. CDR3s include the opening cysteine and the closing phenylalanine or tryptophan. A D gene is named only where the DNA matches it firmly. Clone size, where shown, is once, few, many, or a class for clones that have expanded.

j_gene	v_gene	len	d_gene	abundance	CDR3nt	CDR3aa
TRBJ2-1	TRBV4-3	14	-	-	TGCGCCAGCAGCCAAGATAGGGAGCTGGATGAGCAGTTCTTC	CASSQDRELDEQFF
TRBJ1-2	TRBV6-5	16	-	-	TGTGCCAGCAGTTACGGTAGAGTAACAGCTAACTATGGCTACACCTTC	CASSYGRVTANYGYTF
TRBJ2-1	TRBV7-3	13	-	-	TGTGCCAGCAGCCTAAAGGGCAACGGTGAGCAGTTCTTC	CASSLKGNGEQFF
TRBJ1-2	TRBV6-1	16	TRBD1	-	TGTGCCAGCAGTGACGGACAGGGAATAGCTAACTATGGCTACACCTTC	CASSDGQGIANYGYTF
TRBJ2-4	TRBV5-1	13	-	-	TGCGCCAGCAGCTTGGCCGGCAGGAGCCTTCAGTACTTC	CASSLAGRSLQYF
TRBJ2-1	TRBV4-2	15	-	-	TGTGCCAGCAGCCCCGACCCTAACAGGGTAGGTGAGCAGTTCTTC	CASSPDPNRVGEQFF
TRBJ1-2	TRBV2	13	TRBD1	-	TGTGCCATAGAGAAGGGGACAGGTTGGGGCTACACCTTC	CAIEKGTGWGYTF
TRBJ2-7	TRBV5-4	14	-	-	TGTGCCAGCAGCTTGGATTTAGGGGCAAACGAGCAGTACTTC	CASSLDLGANEQYF
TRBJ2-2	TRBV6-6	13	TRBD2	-	TGTGCCAGCAGACAAAGCGGGAGTGGGGAGCTGTTTTTT	CASRQSGSGELFF
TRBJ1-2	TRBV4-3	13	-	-	TGCGCCAGCAGCCAAGACCCCCTACGAGGCTACACCTTC	CASSQDPLRGYTF
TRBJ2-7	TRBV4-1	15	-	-	TGCGCCAGCAGCCAAGATGCCGGGGGCCTCGGCGAGCAGTACTTC	CASSQDAGGLGEQYF
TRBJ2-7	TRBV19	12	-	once	TGTGCCAGTAGTGAGGGGGCCTACGAGCAGTACTTC	CASSEGAYEQYF
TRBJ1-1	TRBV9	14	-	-	TGTGCCAGCAGCGTAGGGAGTCTGGGGGTTGAAGCTTTCTTT	CASSVGSLGVEAFF
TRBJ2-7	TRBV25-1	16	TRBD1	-	TGTGCCAGCAGTGACCCCGGACAGGGAACCTACTACGAGCAGTACTTC	CASSDPGQGTYYEQYF
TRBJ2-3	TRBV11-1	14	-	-	TGTGCCAGCAGCTTCCTGGAGTACACAGATACGCAGTATTTT	CASSFLEYTDTQYF
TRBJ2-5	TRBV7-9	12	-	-	TGTGCCAGCAGCTTTTCTCAAGAGACCCAGTACTTC	CASSFSQETQYF
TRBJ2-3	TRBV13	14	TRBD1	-	TGTGCCAGCAGCTTGACAGGGGCCACAGATACGCAGTATTTT	CASSLTGATDTQYF
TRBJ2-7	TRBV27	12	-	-	TGTGCCAGCAGCACCCCCACAGGCGAGCAGTACTTC	CASSTPTGEQYF
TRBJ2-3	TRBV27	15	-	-	TGTGCCAGCAGTTCCCTGGGAAGCGGCACAGATACGCAGTATTTT	CASSSLGSGTDTQYF
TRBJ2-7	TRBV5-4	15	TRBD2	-	TGTGCCAGCACCCGGGGGGAGTCAAAAGGCTACGAGCAGTACTTC	CASTRGESKGYEQYF
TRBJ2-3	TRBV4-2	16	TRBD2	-	TGTGCCAGCAGCCAAGAAAGGACTAGCGGGAGGGATACGCAGTATTTT	CASSQERTSGRDTQYF
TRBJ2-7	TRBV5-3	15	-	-	TGTGCCAGAAGCTTGCGGTGGCTGAGCTCCTACGAGCAGTACTTC	CARSLRWLSSYEQYF
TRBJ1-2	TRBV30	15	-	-	TGTGCCTGGAATAACCGGGACATTCGACCATATGGCTACACCTTC	CAWNNRDIRPYGYTF
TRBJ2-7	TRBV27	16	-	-	TGTGCCAGCAGTTTATCTGGAGCGAACACGGGGTACGAGCAGTACTTC	CASSLSGANTGYEQYF
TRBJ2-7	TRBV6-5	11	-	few	TGTGCCAGCAGTTACCACTACGAGCAGTACTTC	CASSYHYEQYF
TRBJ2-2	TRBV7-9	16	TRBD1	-	TGTGCCAGCAGCCCCCGGGGGACAGGAAGCACCGGGGAGCTGTTTTTT	CASSPRGTGSTGELFF
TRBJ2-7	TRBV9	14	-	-	TGTGCCAGCAGCGTAGCTCCGGACTGGTACGAGCAGTACTTC	CASSVAPDWYEQYF
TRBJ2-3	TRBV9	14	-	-	TGTGCCAGCAGCGTTCGGGACGAGAGGGATACGCAGTATTTT	CASSVRDERDTQYF
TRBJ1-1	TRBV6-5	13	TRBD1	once	TGTGCCAGCATCCCGGGACAGGGGACTGAAGCTTTCTTT	CASIPGQGTEAFF
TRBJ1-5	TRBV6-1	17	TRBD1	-	TGTGCCAGCAGTGAAGCCGGGACAGCGCGTTTCAATCAGCCCCAGCATTTT	CASSEAGTARFNQPQHF
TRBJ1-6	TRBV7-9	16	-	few	TGTGCCAGCAGCTTATACATCTCCGGGAGTGGATCACCCCTCCACTTT	CASSLYISGSGSPLHF
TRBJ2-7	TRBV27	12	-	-	TGTGCCAGCAGTCAACTAGGCTACGAGCAGTACTTC	CASSQLGYEQYF
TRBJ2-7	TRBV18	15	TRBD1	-	TGTGCCAGCTCGCCGATAGGGACAGGGGGGAACGAGCAGTACTTC	CASSPIGTGGNEQYF
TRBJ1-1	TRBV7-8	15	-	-	TGTGCCAGCAGCGTAGGACGCTCCAGGAGCACTGAAGCTTTCTTT	CASSVGRSRSTEAFF
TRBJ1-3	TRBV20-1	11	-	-	TGCAGTGCCGAGAACGGAAACACCATATATTTT	CSAENGNTIYF
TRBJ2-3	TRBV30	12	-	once	TGTGCCTGGAGTCCGGGGACAGATACGCAGTATTTT	CAWSPGTDTQYF
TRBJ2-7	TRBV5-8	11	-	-	TGTGCCAGCAGCTTAACAAGGGAGCAGTACTTC	CASSLTREQYF
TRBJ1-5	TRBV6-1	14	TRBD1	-	TGTGCCAGCCGCCGGGACAGTGTCAATCAGCCCCAGCATTTT	CASRRDSVNQPQHF
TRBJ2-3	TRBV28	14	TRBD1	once	TGTGCCAGCAGTTGGGACAGGGTGTCAGATACGCAGTATTTT	CASSWDRVSDTQYF
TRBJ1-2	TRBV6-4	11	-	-	TGTGCCAGCAGCCATGGGATGGGCTACACCTTC	CASSHGMGYTF
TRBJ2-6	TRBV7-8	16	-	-	TGTGCCAGCAGCCCCCGGACGGGGACGGGGGCCAACGTCCTGACTTTC	CASSPRTGTGANVLTF
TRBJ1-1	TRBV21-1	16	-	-	TGTGCCAGCAGCAAAGTCCAGGGACCGGGGTACACTGAAGCTTTCTTT	CASSKVQGPGYTEAFF
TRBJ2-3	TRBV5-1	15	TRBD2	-	TGCGCCAGCAGCAATCTCCTAGCGGTCAGAGATACGCAGTATTTT	CASSNLLAVRDTQYF
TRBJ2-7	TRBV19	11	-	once	TGTGCCAGTATTGCGAACTACGAGCAGTACTTC	CASIANYEQYF
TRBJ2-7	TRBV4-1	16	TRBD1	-	TGCGCCAGCAGCCGCGGACAGGGGGCAGGGTCCTACGAGCAGTACTTC	CASSRGQGAGSYEQYF
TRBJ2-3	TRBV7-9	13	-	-	TGTGCCAGCAGCTTGTTGGGCGTTGATACGCAGTATTTT	CASSLLGVDTQYF
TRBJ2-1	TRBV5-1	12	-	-	TGCGCCAGCAGTGCGGTCGGGGATGAGCAGTTCTTC	CASSAVGDEQFF
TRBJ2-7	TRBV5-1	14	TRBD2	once	TGCGCCAGCAGCTTAGCGGGAGACTCCTACGAGCAGTACTTC	CASSLAGDSYEQYF
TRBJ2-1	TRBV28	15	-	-	TGTGCCAGCAGTTTAAGGCTAGGCCTAGGCAATGAGCAGTTCTTC	CASSLRLGLGNEQFF